These T cell receptor beta chains were read from a single sample in a study of technical replicates of blood from a few donors. Only in-frame clones appear in the TCRdb table, and some are missing; sequencing was by immunoSEQ multiplex PCR. Of nearly 80,000 clones detected, just under 95% appear once; the ten largest clones hold 0.35% to 0.45%. Sequenced material: T cells isolated from PBMCs. The receptors were sampled from a human donor in good health. Each CDR3 is given with its conserved first and last residue. The D gene is left open where the match is weak. Size is stated for part of the rows, as once, few or many counts, or as a class when the clone is expanded.

CDR3 DNA	CDR3 protein	D gene	CDR3 length	clone size	J gene	V gene
TGTGCCAGCAGGCTCTTAGCGGGGGGCACAGATACGCAGTATTTT	CASRLLAGGTDTQYF	TRBD2	15	once	TRBJ2-3	TRBV2
TGTGCCAGTAGTTCCAACCCATTTGGGACAGGGGACGAGCAGTACTTC	CASSSNPFGTGDEQYF	TRBD1	16	NA	TRBJ2-7	TRBV19
TGTGCCAGCAGTGTCTTCCAGCGGGAGGGCGGGGAGCAGTTCTTC	CASSVFQREGGEQFF	TRBD2	15	NA	TRBJ2-1	TRBV25-1
TGTGCCAGCAGCTATCGAGGGGGTATCACAGATACGCAGTATTTT	CASSYRGGITDTQYF	NA	15	NA	TRBJ2-3	TRBV11-2
TGTGCCAGCAGCCAAGATTCCACGGGAGGGGGTCCCTACAATGAGCAGTTCTTC	CASSQDSTGGGPYNEQFF	TRBD2	18	NA	TRBJ2-1	TRBV4-2
TGTGCCACTAACGACAGGGGGGGTCACTACGAGCAGTACTTC	CATNDRGGHYEQYF	TRBD1	14	NA	TRBJ2-7	TRBV19
TGTGCCAGCAGCTTAAGGGGTACCTACAATGAGCAGTTCTTC	CASSLRGTYNEQFF	NA	14	NA	TRBJ2-1	TRBV7-2
TGTGCCATCAGTGAGTTAGGACTAGCGGATTACGAGCAGTACTTC	CAISELGLADYEQYF	TRBD2	15	once	TRBJ2-7	TRBV10-3
TGTGCCATCAGTGAGTCAGCCGGGACTAGGGTAGATGAGCAGTTCTTC	CAISESAGTRVDEQFF	TRBD2	16	NA	TRBJ2-1	TRBV10-3
TGTGCCAGCAGTAACCCCGGGTATGACTACGAGCAGTACTTC	CASSNPGYDYEQYF	NA	14	NA	TRBJ2-7	TRBV27
TGCAGCGTCGACGACTTAACGAGGGCTGGAAACACCATATATTTT	CSVDDLTRAGNTIYF	NA	15	NA	TRBJ1-3	TRBV29-1
TGTGCCAGCTCACCTATCCCAGGCGTCGGTGGAAACACCATATATTTT	CASSPIPGVGGNTIYF	NA	16	NA	TRBJ1-3	TRBV18
TGTGCCAGCAGCCAACTCGTTATGGGACAGGGGATCCCCGGGGAGCTGTTTTTT	CASSQLVMGQGIPGELFF	TRBD1	18	NA	TRBJ2-2	TRBV4-2
TGTGCCAGCAGCTCCAGGGGGCGCGGGAACACCGGGGAGCTGTTTTTT	CASSSRGRGNTGELFF	TRBD1	16	NA	TRBJ2-2	TRBV13
TGTGCCAGCAGCTTGGCCTCCTACAATGAGCAGTTCTTC	CASSLASYNEQFF	NA	13	NA	TRBJ2-1	TRBV11-3
TGTGCCAGCAGCTTAAAGGGCGGCGGGGACTACGAGCAGTACTTC	CASSLKGGGDYEQYF	NA	15	NA	TRBJ2-7	TRBV7-9
TGTGCCAGCAGTTACAGCCCCTACGAGCAGTACTTC	CASSYSPYEQYF	NA	12	NA	TRBJ2-7	TRBV6-5
TGTGCCTGGAGTCCCTTTAGCGGGACCCAGTACTTC	CAWSPFSGTQYF	NA	12	NA	TRBJ2-5	TRBV30
TGCGCCAGCAGTTCAAGCGGGAGACCCTCAGATACGCAGTATTTT	CASSSSGRPSDTQYF	TRBD2	15	NA	TRBJ2-3	TRBV5-1
TGTGCCAGCAGCTTACGGCAGGTCACCGGGGAGCTGTTTTTT	CASSLRQVTGELFF	NA	14	NA	TRBJ2-2	TRBV11-3
TGTGCCAGCAGCCAGACAACGGGAAGGTCCTACAATGAGCAGTTCTTC	CASSQTTGRSYNEQFF	NA	16	NA	TRBJ2-1	TRBV14
TGTGCCAGCAGTCAGACTAGCAGACCCTACGAGCAGTACTTC	CASSQTSRPYEQYF	TRBD2	14	NA	TRBJ2-7	TRBV6-5